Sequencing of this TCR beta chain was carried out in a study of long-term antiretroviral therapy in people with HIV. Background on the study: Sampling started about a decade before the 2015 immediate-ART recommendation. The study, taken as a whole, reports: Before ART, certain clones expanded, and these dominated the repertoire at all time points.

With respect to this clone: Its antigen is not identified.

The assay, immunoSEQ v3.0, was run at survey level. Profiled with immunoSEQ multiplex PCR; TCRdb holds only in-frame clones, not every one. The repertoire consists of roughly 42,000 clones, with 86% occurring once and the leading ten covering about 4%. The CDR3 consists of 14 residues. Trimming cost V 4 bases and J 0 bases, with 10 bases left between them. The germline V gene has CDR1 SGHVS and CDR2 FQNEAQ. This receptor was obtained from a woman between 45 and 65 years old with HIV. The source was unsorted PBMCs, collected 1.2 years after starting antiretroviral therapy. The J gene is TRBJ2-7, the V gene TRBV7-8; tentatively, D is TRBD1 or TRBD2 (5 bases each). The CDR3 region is CASSYPGSSYEQYF. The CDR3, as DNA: TGTGCCAGCAGCTACCCAGGGAGCTCCTACGAGCAGTACTTC.